This T cell receptor beta chain stems from a study of T cells in Graves' hyperthyroidism and ophthalmopathy. Study observations and caveats: Ophthalmopathy was distinguished from stable hyperthyroidism by 13 V-J signatures.

Researchers took RNA transcripts and amplified the TCR beta CDR3 regions from them. Primed by the HTBI set, a first-round RT-PCR was run on the TCR CDR3. One entry per CDR3 protein results from TCRdb running MiXCR on the multiplex PCR reads. Of 300,000 to 450,000 distinct CDR3 sequences listed, approximately 13% are singletons. This clonotype has a count of ten or more. No antigen is known for it. Graves' hyperthyroidism was deemed stable given no ophthalmopathy progression within 18 months. This clonotype originated in a woman between 18 and 29 years old with Graves' hyperthyroidism. Sequenced material: blood.

CDR3 DNA sequence: TGTGCCAGCACCACCGATTGGGGCACTCCGGAGACTGAAGCTTTCTTT. Translation: CASTTDWGTPETEAFF. The rearrangement links TRBV2 to TRBJ1-1, with D tentatively TRBD1 (5 bases). CDR1 is SNHLY, CDR2 FYNNEI, per germline. Trimming took 7 bases from V and 5 from J, leaving 23 bases between them. The CDR3 loop spans 16 amino acids.